These 24 T cell receptor beta chains originate from one sample sequenced in a study of spatial heterogeneity in lung cancer (dated by TCRdb to the late 2010s). The investigation overall reported the following: The number of expanded intratumoral alpha and beta TCRs correlated with the tumor nonsynonymous mutation count.

What the time point label conveys for this sample: sample taken at primary tumor resection. Library preparation used 5' RACE. TCRdb shows the sequencer as NextSeq 500. The raw public reads went through TCRdb reprocessing: fastp at Q25, MiXCR clone calling, in-frame beta chains kept. Each entry merges the rows of one CDR3 protein and shows their most common DNA and genes. This sample is represented by roughly 4,000 distinct CDR3 sequences; about 15% of them were singletons. More than 20% of the sample goes to the ten largest clones. These receptors' antigens are unknown. The sample here was lung tumor tissue, taken at surgery. Receptors originate from a female donor with early-stage non-small cell lung cancer.

The chain carries TRBV20-1 and TRBJ2-4; TRBD2 agrees at 10 bases. The CDR3 is made up of 15 amino acids. V shed 5 bases and J 8 bases; nucleotides not matched to a gene: 12. In germline, CDR1 is DFQATT, CDR2 SNEGSKA (reference sequence). The CDR3 loop reads CSALEAGGYVDIQYF. The CDR3 bases are TGCAGTGCTCTTGAAGCGGGAGGGTACGTGGACATTCAGTACTTC.

Judged by abundance, this clonotype is medium-sized. V and J are TRBV2 and TRBJ2-5, with D perhaps given as TRBD1 or TRBD2 (5 bases each). Germline V gene lookup returns CDR1 SNHLY and CDR2 FYNNEI. This CDR3 region has 17 residues. V was pared by 4 bases and J by 2 bases, with 20 bases between. Here the CDR3 reads CASSVWGSKIVQETQYF. As DNA, the CDR3 is TGTGCCAGCAGTGTCTGGGGGTCCAAAATAGTACAAGAGACCCAGTACTTC. The whole variable domain, filled in from reference TRBV2 and TRBJ2-5, reads EPEVTQTPSHQVTQMGQEVILRCVPISNHLYFYWYRQILGQKVEFLVSFYNNEISEKSEIFDDQFSVERPDGSNFTLKIRSTKLEDSAMYFCASSVWGSKIVQETQYFGPGTRLLVL.

This clonotype was counted ten times or more. CDR3 DNA: TGTGCCACCCATAAGCGGGGGGCGAGCACAGATACGCAGTATTTT. Its protein product is CATHKRGASTDTQYF. J is TRBJ2-3 and V is TRBV12-3 or TRBV12-4, with 9 positions matching TRBD2. CDR3 length equals 15 residues. The junction had 8 bases not matched to a gene; V was cut back by 10 bases and J by 0 bases.

By its share, this clonotype is medium-sized. The DNA of the CDR3 is TGTGCCAGCTCGGACAGGGAGTACAATGAGCAGTTCTTC. This codes for CASSDREYNEQFF. The J gene is TRBJ2-1, the V gene TRBV12-3 or TRBV12-4, with TRBD1 identical over 8 bases. The trim removed 8 bases at V and 4 bases at J, leaving 4 bases unmatched. CDR3 length: 13 residues.

By proportion, this clonotype is large (0.1 to 1%). This chain links TRBV9 with TRBJ2-1; D gene unclear. The CDR3 totals 16 residues. V was shortened by 0 bases and J by 6 bases, with 16 bases between the two germline ends. CDR1 SGDLS and CDR2 YYNGEE come from the germline V gene. The CDR3 here is CASSVAFSPGVNEQFF. The CDR3 coding sequence is TGTGCCAGCAGCGTAGCTTTTAGTCCTGGGGTCAATGAGCAGTTCTTC. Full variable domain (remainder filled in from reference TRBV9 and TRBJ2-1): DSGVTQTPKHLITATGQRVTLRCSPRSGDLSVYWYQQSLDQGLQFLIQYYNGEERAKGNILERFSAQQFPDLHSELNLSSLELGDSALYFCASSVAFSPGVNEQFFGPGTRLTVL.

In this sample, this clonotype turned up many times. V gene TRBV5-1 combines with J gene TRBJ2-5; D is unclear. The CDR3 covers 14 residues. Germline V gene data show CDR1 as SGHRS and CDR2 as YFSETQ. V was pared by 0 bases and J by 1 base, with 7 bases between. The CDR3 DNA is TGCGCCAGCAGCTTGGACGGATTCCAAGAGACCCAGTACTTC. This translates into CASSLDGFQETQYF.

The chain is built from TRBV7-2 and TRBJ1-5; D not certain. Germline assignment: CDR1 SGHTA and CDR2 FQGNSA. V lost 3 bases to trimming and J lost 7 bases, with 13 bases between them. The length of the CDR3 is 14 residues. CDR3: CASSLASLGQPQHF. CDR3 coding DNA: TGTGCCAGCAGCTTGGCTTCCCTCGGACAGCCCCAGCATTTT.

Ten or more counts support this clonotype. The chain employs TRBV9 and TRBJ2-7, with 9 positions matching TRBD1. V was clipped by 3 bases and J by 2 bases; unmatched bases: 0. The CDR3 covers 13 residues. Germline-derived CDR1 and CDR2 are SGDLS and YYNGEE. CDR3 loop: CASSGQGAYEQYF. DNA for the CDR3: TGTGCCAGCAGCGGACAGGGGGCCTACGAGCAGTACTTC.

By sample fraction, this clonotype is medium-sized (0.01 to 0.1%). The rearrangement uses TRBV4-1 and TRBJ1-4; D unclear. The CDR3 extends over 18 amino acids. Trimming removed 4 bases from V and 0 bases from J, with 18 bases in between. Per the germline V gene, CDR1 is MGHRA and CDR2 is YSYEKL. The CDR3 reads CASSLKVQAVATNEKLFF. CDR3 coding DNA: TGCGCCAGCAGCCTCAAGGTCCAGGCGGTGGCAACTAATGAAAAACTGTTTTTT.

Ten or more counts support this clonotype. This chain connects TRBV20-1 to TRBJ2-2; unclear D gene. The CDR3 is made up of 13 amino acids. Germline V gives CDR1 DFQATT, CDR2 SNEGSKA (reference sequence). Trimming left V 2 bases short and J 2 bases short, with 6 bases between. CDR3 sequence: CSARSINTGELFF. The CDR3 DNA reads as TGCAGTGCTAGATCCATAAACACCGGGGAGCTGTTTTTT.

This clonotype was seen at least ten times. The V gene is TRBV5-5, the J gene TRBJ2-2, with D unresolved. The CDR3 has 14 residues. V was cut by 0 bases and J by 4 bases, with 7 bases left in between. Germline V gene lookup returns CDR1 SGHKS and CDR2 YYEKEE (reference sequence). The CDR3, as DNA: TGTGCCAGCAGCTTGGGTCGTTTCACCGGGGAGCTGTTTTTT. It is translated as CASSLGRFTGELFF.

By share, this clonotype counts as medium-sized. This sequence joins TRBV7-6 and TRBJ2-5; TRBD1 or TRBD2 may be the D gene (5 bases each). This CDR3 has 14 residues. Germline V gene lookup returns CDR1 SGHVS and CDR2 FNYEAQ. V lost 0 bases and J lost 5, with 10 bases in between. CDR3 protein: CASSLAGVGETQYF. CDR3 sequence (DNA): TGTGCCAGCAGCTTAGCGGGGGTCGGGGAGACCCAGTACTTC.

At least ten counts were recorded for this clonotype. The chain recombines TRBV27 with TRBJ1-5; TRBD1 matches at 10 bases. J was trimmed by 4 bases and V by 2 bases; bases with no gene match: 8. The CDR3 totals 17 residues. Germline V gene lookup returns CDR1 MNHEY and CDR2 SMNVEV (reference sequence). The CDR3: CASSLRGDRGPNQPQHF. The DNA of the CDR3 is TGTGCCAGCAGTTTAAGGGGGGACAGGGGACCTAATCAGCCCCAGCATTTT.

This clonotype ranks as medium-sized. The rearrangement links TRBV4-3 to TRBJ1-6, with D hard to call. Trimming pared 0 bases from V and 8 bases from J, leaving 8 bases between. Germline V lookup: CDR1 LGHNA, CDR2 YSLEER. The CDR3 has 14 residues. The CDR3 coding sequence is TGCGCCAGCAGCCAAGATGGTCGGGATTCACCCCTCCACTTT. Translated, it gives CASSQDGRDSPLHF.

This clonotype was seen more than once but under ten times. The chain combines TRBV16 with TRBJ2-7; no clear D. From germline, CDR1 is KGHSY and CDR2 FQNENV. V gave up 3 bases and J gave up 6 bases, with 18 bases separating them. This CDR3 is built from 15 residues. CDR3 sequence (DNA): TGTGCCAGCAGCCAGATTAATTTCGGCGTTCCCGAGCAGTACTTC. It codes for CASSQINFGVPEQYF.

This clonotype has at least ten counts. The chain is built from TRBV12-3 or TRBV12-4 and TRBJ1-5; 7 bases are shared with TRBD1. The length of the CDR3 is 15 residues. Germline trimming cut 6 bases from V and 1 base from J; bases unmatched to any gene: 6. DNA of the CDR3: TGTGCCAGCAGGTCGGGGACAGTAAGCAATCAGCCCCAGCATTTT. Translation gives CASRSGTVSNQPQHF.

This clonotype has at least ten counts. The chain has TRBV20-1 and TRBJ1-4; D possibly corresponds to TRBD1 (5 bases). Trimming stripped 3 bases from V and 7 bases from J, with 18 bases between. CDR1 is DFQATT and CDR2 is SNEGSKA in the germline V gene (reference sequence). The CDR3 length is 15 residues. CDR3 loop: CSARQGARGPEKLFF. CDR3 bases: TGCAGTGCTAGGCAGGGAGCACGCGGGCCTGAAAAACTGTTTTTT.

This clonotype is large by share. The rearrangement uses TRBV7-2 and TRBJ2-7, with D perhaps matching TRBD2 (5 bases). The germline CDR1 and CDR2 sequences are SGHTA and FQGNSA. This CDR3 has 14 residues. Trimming removed 8 bases from V and 0 bases from J, with 14 bases in between. CDR3 nucleotide sequence: TGTGCCAGCTGCGAGGGATGGACCTCCTACGAGCAGTACTTC. Protein product: CASCEGWTSYEQYF.

This clonotype is categorized as medium-sized (0.01 to 0.1%). This chain links TRBV6-2 or TRBV6-3 with TRBJ2-7; no clear D. Germline CDR1 is MNHEY and CDR2 is SVGEGT. Trimming took 2 bases from V and 2 from J, leaving 7 bases between them. CDR3 length: 13 residues. The CDR3 sequence: CASSYKGPYEQYF. In nucleotides, the CDR3 is TGTGCCAGCAGTTACAAGGGCCCCTACGAGCAGTACTTC.

V gene TRBV30 combines with J gene TRBJ1-6; D call uncertain. Per germline, CDR1 GTSNPN and CDR2 SVGIG (reference sequence). Trimming shortened V by 4 bases and J by 6 bases, and 10 bases separated the two germline ends. The CDR3 loop spans 13 amino acids. The DNA of the CDR3 is TGTGCCTGGAATCGGGATTTTAATTCACCCCTCCACTTT. It is translated as CAWNRDFNSPLHF.

This clonotype rates as medium-sized (0.01 to 0.1%). The chain has TRBV2 and TRBJ2-3; 10 bases align to TRBD2. Looked up from germline, CDR1 is SNHLY and CDR2 is FYNNEI. The CDR3 runs 15 residues. V trimming: 8 bases; J trimming: 4 bases; junction bases outside the gene matches: 9. The CDR3 sequence: CASGSTSGIADTQYF. The CDR3 DNA follows: TGTGCCAGCGGGTCCACTAGCGGGATCGCAGATACGCAGTATTTT.

This clonotype is judged medium-sized. V usage is TRBV14 and J usage is TRBJ1-2; no clear D gene. Germline-derived CDR1 and CDR2 are SGHDN and FVKESK. The CDR3 covers 17 residues. Trimming took off 0 bases at V and 4 bases at J, with 18 bases between the two ends. The CDR3 DNA follows: TGTGCCAGCAGCCAAGATCGCGTGGGTACGCTGTTCTATGGCTACACCTTC. This codes for CASSQDRVGTLFYGYTF.

There are many counts of this clonotype. The chain couples TRBV20-1 to TRBJ2-3, with D perhaps matching TRBD2 (5 bases). Trimming took off 6 bases at V and 1 base at J, with 11 bases between the two ends. This CDR3 has 13 amino acids. Germline CDR1 is DFQATT and CDR2 is SNEGSKA (reference sequence). CDR3 coding DNA: TGCAGTGCCGATCCGCGGGGCACAGATACGCAGTATTTT. Translation: CSADPRGTDTQYF.

The sample holds many counts of this clonotype. The V gene is TRBV5-4, the J gene TRBJ2-3; 9 nucleotides line up with TRBD2. V lost 6 bases to trimming and J lost 5 bases; unmatched junction nucleotides: 16. Germline CDR1 SGHNT, CDR2 YYREEE (reference sequence). The CDR3 consists of 17 residues. The CDR3, as DNA: TGTGCCAGCACCCCGGGCGGCGGGGGGGGTTATCGAGATACGCAGTATTTT. This encodes CASTPGGGGGYRDTQYF.